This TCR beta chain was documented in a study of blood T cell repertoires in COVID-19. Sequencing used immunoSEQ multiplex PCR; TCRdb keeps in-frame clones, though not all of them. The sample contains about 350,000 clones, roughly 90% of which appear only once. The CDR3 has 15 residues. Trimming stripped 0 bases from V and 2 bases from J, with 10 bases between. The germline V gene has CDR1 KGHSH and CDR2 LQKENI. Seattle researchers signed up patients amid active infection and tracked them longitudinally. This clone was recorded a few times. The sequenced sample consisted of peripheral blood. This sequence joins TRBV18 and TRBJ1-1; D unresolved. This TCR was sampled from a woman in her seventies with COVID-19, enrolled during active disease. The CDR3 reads CASSPPHNRNTEAFF. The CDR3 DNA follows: TGTGCCAGCTCACCACCACATAACAGAAACACTGAAGCTTTCTTT.